These 23 T cell receptor beta chains originate from one sample sequenced in a study of blood T cell repertoires in COVID-19. The table came from immunoSEQ multiplex PCR; TCRdb's copy has only in-frame clones and leaves some out. The data contain 250,000 or so clones, less than 90% of them seen just once; the ten biggest clones take up 4% to 4.5%. Sequencing was performed on peripheral blood. These receptors all stem from a man in his fifties or sixties with acute or convalescent COVID-19.

The J gene is TRBJ1-1, the V gene TRBV7-8; no clear D. CDR3 length: 14 residues. Trimming left V 1 base short and J 5 bases short, with 11 bases between. Germline CDR1 and CDR2: SGHVS and FQNEAQ. DNA of the CDR3: TGTGCCAGCAGCTTAGGGACCTCGGGGACTGAAGCTTTCTTT. Encoded protein: CASSLGTSGTEAFF.

The chain joins TRBV2 to TRBJ1-1; TRBD1 is a possible D gene (5 bases). Germline V gene lookup returns CDR1 SNHLY and CDR2 FYNNEI. With 5 bases removed from V and 5 bases from J, the gap between germline ends came to 15 bases. The CDR3 totals 14 residues. The CDR3 bases are TGTGCCAGCAGTTCTCGGGACTTTGGGACTGAAGCTTTCTTT. It is translated as CASSSRDFGTEAFF.

Only a few counts were recorded for this clone. The V gene is TRBV6-5, the J gene TRBJ2-7, with 9 bases identical to TRBD1. Unmatched junction bases numbered 6, after V lost 5 bases and J lost 7 bases. The CDR3 has 13 amino acids. Germline-derived CDR1 and CDR2 are MNHEY and SVGAGI. CDR3 amino acids: CASSHRDRVEQYF. The CDR3 DNA follows: TGTGCCAGCAGTCACCGGGACAGGGTAGAGCAGTACTTC.

This chain joins TRBV5-1 and TRBJ2-7; 12 bases line up with TRBD2. The CDR3 extends over 15 amino acids. From germline, CDR1 is SGHRS and CDR2 YFSETQ. V shed 0 bases, J shed 5 bases, and the junction held 3 bases outside the gene matches. CDR3 DNA: TGCGCCAGCAGCTTGGGGACTAGCGGGATAGACGAGCAGTACTTC. It encodes CASSLGTSGIDEQYF.

The count of this clone is one. The V and J genes are TRBV10-3 and TRBJ1-5; no firm D call. V was trimmed by 6 bases and J by 7 bases, leaving 28 bases between them. Germline loops: CDR1 ENHRY, CDR2 SYGVKD. This CDR3 is 18 amino acids long. The CDR3 sequence: CAISELPAGHVGPQPQHF. CDR3 nucleotides: TGTGCCATCAGCGAACTCCCCGCTGGGCACGTAGGTCCCCAGCCCCAGCATTTT.

The chain combines TRBV25-1 with TRBJ2-7; 9 bases line up with TRBD2. After removal of 5 bases from V and 3 bases from J, the junction contained 2 bases not matched to a gene. Germline V gene lookup returns CDR1 MGHDK and CDR2 SYGVNS. The CDR3 is 13 amino acids. The CDR3 loop reads CASSKLAGYEQYF. Here the CDR3 DNA reads TGTGCCAGCAGTAAACTAGCGGGCTACGAGCAGTACTTC.

The V gene is TRBV7-2, the J gene TRBJ1-2; 12 nucleotides match TRBD1. The length of the CDR3 is 15 residues. CDR1 is SGHTA, CDR2 FQGNSA, per germline. Losses at the gene ends were 3 bases for V and 6 bases for J; bases not matched to a gene: 5. The CDR3 region has the DNA TGTGCCAGCAGCTTGGGACAGGGGGCGTTTCATGGCTACACCTTC. Amino acid sequence: CASSLGQGAFHGYTF.

CDR3 protein: CASSSVQGYSPLHF. The CDR3 nucleotides are TGTGCCAGCAGCTCCGTTCAGGGCTACTCACCCCTCCACTTT. This chain joins TRBV11-2 and TRBJ1-6; D perhaps matches TRBD1 (5 bases). CDR3 length: 14 amino acids. Germline V lookup: CDR1 SGHAT, CDR2 FQNNGV. V lost 4 bases to trimming and J lost 10 bases, with 14 bases between them.

The rearrangement uses TRBV5-8 and TRBJ2-4; D remains unclear. CDR1 is SGHTS and CDR2 is YDEGEE in the germline V gene. The CDR3 has 11 amino acids. The ends were cut back, 2 bases at V and 9 bases at J, with 6 bases in the middle. CDR3 bases: TGTGCCAGCAGCTTCCTTCCCATTCAGTACTTC. Protein sequence: CASSFLPIQYF. Drawing the rest from reference TRBV5-8 and TRBJ2-4, the complete variable domain is EAGVTQSPTHLIKTRGQQATLRCSPISGHTSVYWYQQALGLGLQFLLWYDEGEERNRGNFPPRFSGRQFPNYSSELNVNALELEDSALYLCASSFLPIQYFGAGTRLSVL.

The J gene is TRBJ1-5, the V gene TRBV4-1, with TRBD1 matching over 10 bases. Germline CDR1 MGHRA, CDR2 YSYEKL. V lost 1 base, J lost 6 bases, and 3 bases stayed unmatched. The CDR3 is 15 amino acids. CDR3 nucleotide sequence: TGCGCCAGCAGCCAAGGACAGGGGGCAACTCAGCCCCAGCATTTT. Its translation is CASSQGQGATQPQHF.

The sample holds a few counts of this clone. V is TRBV11-3 and J is TRBJ2-2, with 7 positions matching TRBD1. CDR1 and CDR2 from the germline V gene are SGHNT and YENEEA. The CDR3 length is 14 residues. V dropped 5 bases and J dropped 5; count of bases not matched to a gene: 5. Written as DNA, the CDR3 is TGTGCCAGCAGCCGGGGACAGCAAACCGGGGAGCTGTTTTTT. Its translation: CASSRGQQTGELFF.

V and J are TRBV2 and TRBJ2-7; 8 nucleotides align to TRBD1. There are 13 residues in the CDR3. In germline, CDR1 is SNHLY, CDR2 FYNNEI. The J segment lost 1 base and the V segment lost 6 bases, leaving 2 bases of the junction unmatched. The CDR3 bases are TGTGCCAGCAGGGACAGGGTTTCCTACGAGCAGTACTTC. This sequence encodes CASRDRVSYEQYF.

This sequence joins TRBV5-1 and TRBJ2-7; TRBD2 matches 12 bases. V was pared by 4 bases and J by 0 bases, with 2 bases of the junction left unmatched. This CDR3 is built from 15 residues. The germline V gene has CDR1 SGHRS and CDR2 YFSETQ. CDR3: CASSAGLAGSYEQYF. The CDR3 DNA sequence: TGCGCCAGCAGCGCGGGACTAGCGGGCTCCTACGAGCAGTACTTC. Drawing the rest from reference TRBV5-1 and TRBJ2-7, the complete variable domain is KAGVTQTPRYLIKTRGQQVTLSCSPISGHRSVSWYQQTPGQGLQFLFEYFSETQRNKGNFPGRFSGRQFSNSRSEMNVSTLELGDSALYLCASSAGLAGSYEQYFGPGTRLTVT.

V usage is TRBV12-3 or TRBV12-4 and J usage is TRBJ2-1; the D is unclear. Trimming removed 2 bases at V and 10 bases at J, with 9 bases between. The CDR3 is 12 amino acids. The CDR3 here is CASSLMRKEQFF. Here the CDR3 DNA reads TGTGCCAGCAGTTTAATGAGGAAAGAGCAGTTCTTC.

CDR3 in amino acids: CASSSGTGGGRQYF. CDR3 coding DNA: TGTGCCAGCAGCTCCGGGACAGGGGGGGGAAGGCAGTACTTC. The chain recombines TRBV11-2 with TRBJ2-7; 11 nucleotides line up with TRBD1. Trimming took 4 bases from V and 9 from J; bases not matched to a gene: 8. CDR3 size: 14 residues. Germline V lookup: CDR1 SGHAT, CDR2 FQNNGV.

CDR3 in DNA: TGTGCCAGCAGCTTAGACGGGCCCCGGGGGAACTACAATGAGCAGTTCTTC. Its protein is CASSLDGPRGNYNEQFF. The rearrangement uses TRBV7-9 and TRBJ2-1; possibly TRBD2 for D (6 bases). CDR3 size: 17 residues. Looked up from germline, CDR1 is SEHNR and CDR2 is FQNEAQ (reference sequence). The V end was cut by 1 base, the J end by 3 bases, with 16 bases between.

This clone was recorded once. This chain uses TRBV5-1 with TRBJ1-2, with 7 bases aligning to TRBD1. V lost 4 bases to trimming and J lost 1 base; unmatched junction nucleotides: 10. Germline CDR1 reads SGHRS; CDR2 reads YFSETQ. This CDR3 has 16 amino acids. CDR3 amino acids: CASSPAGQTINYGYTF. DNA for the CDR3: TGCGCCAGCAGCCCTGCGGGACAGACGATTAACTATGGCTACACCTTC.

This clone appeared once. CDR3 bases: TGTGCCAGCTCACCAGACAGGGATCAGCCCCAGCATTTT. Residues: CASSPDRDQPQHF. The chain recombines TRBV18 with TRBJ1-5, with 7 bases aligning to TRBD1. J gave up 5 bases and V 2 bases, and 0 bases lay outside the gene matches. Germline V gene data show CDR1 as KGHSH and CDR2 as LQKENI. This CDR3 region has 13 residues.

CDR3: CSASRGTGSSYNEQFF. The CDR3 DNA is TGCAGTGCTAGTAGGGGGACAGGGAGCTCCTACAATGAGCAGTTCTTC. The genes are TRBV20-1 and TRBJ2-1; 9 bases agree with TRBD1. V trimming: 3 bases; J trimming: 0 bases; junction bases outside the gene matches: 6. The CDR3 covers 16 residues. The germline V gene encodes CDR1 DFQATT and CDR2 SNEGSKA (reference sequence).

The rearrangement uses TRBV10-3 and TRBJ2-3; TRBD2 matches 8 bases. Germline assignment: CDR1 ENHRY and CDR2 SYGVKD. The CDR3 extends over 14 amino acids. Trimming removed 4 bases from V and 1 base from J; junction bases left unmatched: 1. The CDR3 nucleotides are TGTGCCATCAGTGCCGGGAGGGGCACAGATACGCAGTATTTT. Residues: CAISAGRGTDTQYF.

The chain employs TRBV7-3 and TRBJ2-1; 9 bases fit TRBD1. Germline CDR1 SGHTA, CDR2 FQGTGA. V lost 0 bases to trimming and J lost 1 base; unmatched junction nucleotides: 7. CDR3 size: 18 residues. The CDR3 region has the DNA TGTGCCAGCAGCTTAACCGGGGCAGGGACAGGGTCCTACAATGAGCAGTTCTTC. Protein: CASSLTGAGTGSYNEQFF.

The chain employs TRBV5-1 and TRBJ2-3, with 8 bases aligning to TRBD2. The CDR3 totals 17 residues. V lost 4 bases, J lost 10 bases, and 20 bases stayed unmatched. Germline loops: CDR1 SGHRS, CDR2 YFSETQ. CDR3 DNA: TGCGCCAGCAGCCTAGTATACGGGAGGGCGGCAGAACGGCCGCAGTATTTT. Translated: CASSLVYGRAAERPQYF.

The V gene is TRBV27, the J gene TRBJ2-5; 16 bases map to TRBD2. The ends lost 2 bases at V and 5 bases at J; junction bases unmatched: 8. Per germline, CDR1 MNHEY and CDR2 SMNVEV (reference sequence). This CDR3 contains 18 residues. DNA for the CDR3: TGTGCCAGCAGTTTACAACCGGGACTAGCGGGGGGGATGGAGACCCAGTACTTC. Amino acids: CASSLQPGLAGGMETQYF.